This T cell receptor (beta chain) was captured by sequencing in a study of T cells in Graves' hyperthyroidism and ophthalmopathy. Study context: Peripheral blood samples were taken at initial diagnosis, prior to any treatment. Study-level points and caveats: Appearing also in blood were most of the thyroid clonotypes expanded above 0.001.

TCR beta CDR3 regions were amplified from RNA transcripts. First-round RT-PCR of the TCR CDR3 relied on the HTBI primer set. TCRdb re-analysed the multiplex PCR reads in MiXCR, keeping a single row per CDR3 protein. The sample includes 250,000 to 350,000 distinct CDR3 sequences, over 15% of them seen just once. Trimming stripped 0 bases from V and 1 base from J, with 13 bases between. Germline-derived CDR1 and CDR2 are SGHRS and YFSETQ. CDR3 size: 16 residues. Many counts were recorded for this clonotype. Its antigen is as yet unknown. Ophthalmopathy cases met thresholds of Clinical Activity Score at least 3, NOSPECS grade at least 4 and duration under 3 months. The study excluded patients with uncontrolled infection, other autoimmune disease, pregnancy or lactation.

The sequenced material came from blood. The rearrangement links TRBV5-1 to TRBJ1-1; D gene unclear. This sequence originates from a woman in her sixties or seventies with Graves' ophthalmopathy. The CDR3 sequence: CASSLVPADSNTEAFF. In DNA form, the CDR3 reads TGCGCCAGCAGCTTGGTTCCGGCGGATTCGAACACTGAAGCTTTCTTT.